This is a list of T cell receptor beta chains from one sample in a study of patients and donors after allogeneic stem cell transplantation. Each CDR3 protein is one row after TCRdb ran MiXCR on the RT-PCR reads. The data contain about 89,000 distinct CDR3 sequences, roughly 43% of them singletons. The sample was blood, either unsorted or a sorted T cell fraction (not recorded which). The source of these receptors is a human donor who was either an allogeneic HSCT recipient or a stem cell or donor lymphocyte infusion donor (not recorded which). It is not recorded whose cells these are; they may come from a transplant donor. Each CDR3 is given with its conserved first and last residue. Each record gives: CDR3 length, D gene, clone size, J gene, V gene, CDR3 protein, CDR3 DNA. A D gene is named only where the DNA matches it firmly. Size is omitted from some rows. Given values are once, few, many or a class for expanded clones.

>13|TRBD1|few|TRBJ1-2|TRBV2
CASKPGQDYGYTF
TGTGCCAGCAAACCGGGACAGGACTATGGCTACACCTTC
>14|-|few|TRBJ1-5|TRBV12-3/TRBV12-4
CASSLARTGQPQHF
TGTGCCAGCAGTTTAGCGCGGACGGGACAGCCCCAGCATTTT
>14|-|-|TRBJ2-2|TRBV12-3/TRBV12-4
CASSLGQNTGELFF
TGTGCCAGCAGTTTAGGACAGAACACCGGGGAGCTGTTTTTT
>17|-|few|TRBJ1-4|TRBV20-1
CSARDGFKVGANEKLFF
TGCAGTGCTAGAGACGGTTTCAAAGTCGGAGCTAATGAAAAACTGTTTTTT
>12|-|-|TRBJ2-7|TRBV29-1
CSVIREIHEQYF
TGCAGCGTTATAAGAGAGATCCACGAGCAGTACTTC
>13|-|-|TRBJ1-1|TRBV4-3
CASSQDPDTEAFF
TGCGCCAGCAGCCAAGACCCGGACACTGAAGCTTTCTTT
>17|-|-|TRBJ1-5|TRBV20-1
CSARDASRHGFYQPQHF
TGCAGTGCTAGAGATGCAAGCCGTCACGGCTTTTATCAGCCCCAGCATTTT
>14|-|-|TRBJ1-2|TRBV5-1
CASSLEVVDDGYTF
TGCGCCAGCAGCTTGGAAGTGGTGGACGACGGCTACACCTTC
>14|-|-|TRBJ1-2|TRBV12-3/TRBV12-4
CASSLSGVTYGYTF
TGTGCCAGCAGTTTATCGGGAGTGACCTATGGCTACACCTTC
>13|-|-|TRBJ1-1|TRBV21-1
CASSKRNRRGAFF
TGTGCCAGCAGCAAAAGGAACAGGAGAGGAGCTTTCTTT
>14|-|many|TRBJ1-5|TRBV27
CASSLQGLNQPQHF
TGTGCCAGCAGCTTACAGGGTTTAAATCAGCCCCAGCATTTT
>15|TRBD1|few|TRBJ1-4|TRBV6-6
CASRFPGQGPEKLFF
TGTGCCAGCAGATTTCCGGGACAGGGCCCCGAAAAACTGTTTTTT
>15|-|-|TRBJ2-7|TRBV4-3
CASSQDVEEDYEQYF
TGCGCCAGCAGCCAAGATGTGGAGGAGGACTACGAGCAGTACTTC
>17|TRBD2|few|TRBJ2-1|TRBV5-1
CASSLFSRTSGYNEQFF
TGCGCCAGCAGCCTTTTCTCTAGGACTAGCGGTTACAATGAGCAGTTCTTC